The clone carrying this T cell receptor (beta chain) was observed many times. Source study methods: Scientists estimated how many nucleated cells there were by amplifying reference gene primers. Repertoires were generated with immunoSEQ multiplex PCR, while TCRdb's copy carries only in-frame clones and drops some. V and J calls and clone size are those listed in that table; D and trimming were worked out from the DNA. The sample lists approximately 94,000 clones, roughly 88% occurring once. The data derive from a study of blood T cell repertoires in COVID-19. Study-wide background: Whether acute or convalescent, the COVID-19 samples came from the United States, Italy and Spain.

Per germline, CDR1 LGHNA and CDR2 YSLEER. This CDR3 has 15 residues. V was pared by 4 bases and J by 4 bases, with 7 bases of the junction left unmatched. The TCR comes from a man in his sixties with acute or convalescent COVID-19. The chain combines TRBV4-3 with TRBJ2-7, with 10 nucleotides matching TRBD2. Input material: peripheral blood. The CDR3 is CASSPAASGGYEQYF. The CDR3 coding sequence is TGCGCCAGCAGCCCCGCGGCTAGCGGGGGTTACGAGCAGTACTTC.